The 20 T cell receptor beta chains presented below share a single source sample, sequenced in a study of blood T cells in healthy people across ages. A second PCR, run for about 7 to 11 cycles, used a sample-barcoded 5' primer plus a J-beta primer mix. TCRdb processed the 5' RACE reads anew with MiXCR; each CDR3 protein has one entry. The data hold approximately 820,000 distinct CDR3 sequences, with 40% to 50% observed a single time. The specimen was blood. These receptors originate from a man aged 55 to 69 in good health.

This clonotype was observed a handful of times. The CDR3 loop is CSVARTGGTDTQYF. DNA for the CDR3: TGCAGCGTCGCCCGGACTGGAGGCACAGATACGCAGTATTTT. The genes are TRBV29-1 and TRBJ2-3; D is possibly TRBD2 (5 bases). The CDR3 contains 14 residues. The germline CDR1 and CDR2 sequences are SQVTM and ANQGSEA. The V end was cut by 6 bases, the J end by 1 base, with 14 bases between.

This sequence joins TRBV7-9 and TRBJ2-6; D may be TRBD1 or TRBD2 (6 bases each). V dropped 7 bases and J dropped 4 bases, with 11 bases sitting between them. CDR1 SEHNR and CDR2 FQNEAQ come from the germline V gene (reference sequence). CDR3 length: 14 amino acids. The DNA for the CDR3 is TGTGCCAGCACCCGGGGGCTCGGGGCCAACGTCCTGACTTTC. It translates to CASTRGLGANVLTF.

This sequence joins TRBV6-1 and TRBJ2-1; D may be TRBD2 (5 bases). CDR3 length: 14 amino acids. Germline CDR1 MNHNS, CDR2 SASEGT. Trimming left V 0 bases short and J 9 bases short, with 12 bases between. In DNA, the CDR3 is TGTGCCAGCAGTGAAGCGGCGGGTTTAGGTGAGCAGTTCTTC. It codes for CASSEAAGLGEQFF.

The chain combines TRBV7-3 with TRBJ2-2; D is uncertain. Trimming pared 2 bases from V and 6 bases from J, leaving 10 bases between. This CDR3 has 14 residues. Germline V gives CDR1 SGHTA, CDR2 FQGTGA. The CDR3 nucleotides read TGTGCCAGCAGCTTATCTCAGCTCGCCGGGGAGCTGTTTTTT. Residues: CASSLSQLAGELFF.

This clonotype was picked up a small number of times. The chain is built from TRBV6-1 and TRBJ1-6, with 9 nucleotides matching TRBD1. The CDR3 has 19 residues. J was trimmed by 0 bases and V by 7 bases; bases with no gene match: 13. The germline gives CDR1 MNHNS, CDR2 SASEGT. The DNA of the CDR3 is TGTGCCAGCACTCCTACAGGGGGCCGGTCAAGCTCCTATAATTCACCCCTCCACTTT. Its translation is CASTPTGGRSSSYNSPLHF.

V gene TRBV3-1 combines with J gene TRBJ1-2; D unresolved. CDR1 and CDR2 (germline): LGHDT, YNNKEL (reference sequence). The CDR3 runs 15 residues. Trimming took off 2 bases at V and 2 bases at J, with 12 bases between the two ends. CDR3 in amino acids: CASSQSKISNYGYTF. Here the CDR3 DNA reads TGTGCCAGCAGCCAATCAAAGATTTCAAACTATGGCTACACCTTC. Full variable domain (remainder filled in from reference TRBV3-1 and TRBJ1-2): DTAVSQTPKYLVTQMGNDKSIKCEQNLGHDTMYWYKQDSKKFLKIMFSYNNKELIINETVPNRFSPKSPDKAHLNLHINSLELGDSAVYFCASSQSKISNYGYTFGSGTRLTVV.

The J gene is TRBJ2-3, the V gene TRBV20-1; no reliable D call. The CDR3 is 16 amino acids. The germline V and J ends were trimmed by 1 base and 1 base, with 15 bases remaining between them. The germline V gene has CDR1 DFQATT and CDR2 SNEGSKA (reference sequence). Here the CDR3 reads CSARAGGVGGTDTQYF. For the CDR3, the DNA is TGCAGTGCTAGAGCCGGCGGAGTGGGTGGCACAGATACGCAGTATTTT.

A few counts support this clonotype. The CDR3 DNA reads as TGCGCCAGCAGCACCGAGGGTGTCGGGGGGTACAATGAGCAGTTCTTC. It encodes CASSTEGVGGYNEQFF. This chain links TRBV5-1 with TRBJ2-1; 7 bases match TRBD2. Trimming took 4 bases from V and 4 from J; bases not matched to a gene: 11. The CDR3 loop spans 16 amino acids. CDR1 SGHRS and CDR2 YFSETQ come from the germline V gene.

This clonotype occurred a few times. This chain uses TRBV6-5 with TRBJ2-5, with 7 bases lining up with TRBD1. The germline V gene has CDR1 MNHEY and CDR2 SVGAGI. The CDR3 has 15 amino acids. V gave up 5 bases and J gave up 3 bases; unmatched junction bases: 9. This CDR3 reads CASSALFGTEETQYF. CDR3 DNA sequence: TGTGCCAGCAGTGCCTTATTCGGGACAGAAGAGACCCAGTACTTC.

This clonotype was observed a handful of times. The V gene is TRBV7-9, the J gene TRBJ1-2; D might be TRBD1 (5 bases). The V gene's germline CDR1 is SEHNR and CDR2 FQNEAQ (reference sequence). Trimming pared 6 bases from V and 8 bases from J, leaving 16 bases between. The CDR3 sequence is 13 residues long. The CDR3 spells CASSGWGGLGYTF. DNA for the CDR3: TGTGCCAGCAGTGGATGGGGGGGACTGGGCTACACCTTC.

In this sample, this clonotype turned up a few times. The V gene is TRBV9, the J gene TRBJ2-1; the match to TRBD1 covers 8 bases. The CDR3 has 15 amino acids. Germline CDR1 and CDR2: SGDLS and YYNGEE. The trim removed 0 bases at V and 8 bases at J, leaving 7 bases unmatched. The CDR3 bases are TGTGCCAGCAGCGTAGTAGCCAGGGGGCCGCATGAGCAGTTCTTC. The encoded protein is CASSVVARGPHEQFF.

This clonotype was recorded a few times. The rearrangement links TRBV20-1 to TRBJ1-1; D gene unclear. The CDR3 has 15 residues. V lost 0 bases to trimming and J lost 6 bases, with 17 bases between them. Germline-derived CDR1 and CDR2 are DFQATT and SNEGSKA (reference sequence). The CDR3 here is CSARDPTRSWPEAFF. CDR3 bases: TGCAGTGCTAGAGACCCGACACGTAGTTGGCCTGAAGCTTTCTTT.

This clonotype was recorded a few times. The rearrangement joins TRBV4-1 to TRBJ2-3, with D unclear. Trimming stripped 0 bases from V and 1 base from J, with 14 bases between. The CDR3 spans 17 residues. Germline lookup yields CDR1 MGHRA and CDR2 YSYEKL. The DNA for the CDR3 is TGCGCCAGCAGCCAAGACGTGGGTGCAGGACGCACAGATACGCAGTATTTT. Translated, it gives CASSQDVGAGRTDTQYF.

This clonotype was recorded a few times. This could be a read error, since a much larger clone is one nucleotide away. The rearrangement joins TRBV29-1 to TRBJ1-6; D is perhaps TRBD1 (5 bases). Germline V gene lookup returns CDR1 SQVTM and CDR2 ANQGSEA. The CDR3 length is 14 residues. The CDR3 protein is CSVGDSGRNSPPHF. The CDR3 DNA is TGCAGCGTTGGTGACAGTGGTAGGAATTCACCCCCCCACTTT.

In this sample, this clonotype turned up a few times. The CDR3, as DNA: TGTGCCAGCAGTGAAGACCCTCGAGGAGGGGTGGCCGAGCAGTACTTC. The encoded protein is CASSEDPRGGVAEQYF. The chain has TRBV6-1 and TRBJ2-7, with D possibly TRBD2 on 6 matching bases. Trimming left V 1 base short and J 6 bases short, with 19 bases between. This CDR3 contains 16 residues. Germline CDR1 and CDR2: MNHNS and SASEGT.

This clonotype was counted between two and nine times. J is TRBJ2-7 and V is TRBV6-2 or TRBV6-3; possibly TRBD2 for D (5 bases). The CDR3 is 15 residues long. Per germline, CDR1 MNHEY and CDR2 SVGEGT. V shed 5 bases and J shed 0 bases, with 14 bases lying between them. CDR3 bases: TGTGCCAGCAGTCTCTCACGGGGAAGCTCCTACGAGCAGTACTTC. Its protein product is CASSLSRGSSYEQYF.

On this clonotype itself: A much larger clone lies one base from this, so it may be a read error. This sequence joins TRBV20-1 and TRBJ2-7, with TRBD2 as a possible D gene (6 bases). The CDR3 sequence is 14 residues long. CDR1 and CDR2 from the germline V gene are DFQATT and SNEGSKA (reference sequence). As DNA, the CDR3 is TGCAGTGCTAGAGTGGCGGGGCGCTCCGACGAGCAGTACTTC. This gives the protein CSARVAGRSDEQYF.

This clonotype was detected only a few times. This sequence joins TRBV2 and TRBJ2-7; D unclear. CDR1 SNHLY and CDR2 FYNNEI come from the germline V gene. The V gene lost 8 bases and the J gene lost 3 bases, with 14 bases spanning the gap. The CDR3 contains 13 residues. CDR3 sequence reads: CASGQGWDYEQYF. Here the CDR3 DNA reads TGTGCCAGCGGGCAAGGGTGGGACTACGAGCAGTACTTC. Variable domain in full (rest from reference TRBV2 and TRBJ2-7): EPEVTQTPSHQVTQMGQEVILRCVPISNHLYFYWYRQILGQKVEFLVSFYNNEISEKSEIFDDQFSVERPDGSNFTLKIRSTKLEDSAMYFCASGQGWDYEQYFGPGTRLTVT.

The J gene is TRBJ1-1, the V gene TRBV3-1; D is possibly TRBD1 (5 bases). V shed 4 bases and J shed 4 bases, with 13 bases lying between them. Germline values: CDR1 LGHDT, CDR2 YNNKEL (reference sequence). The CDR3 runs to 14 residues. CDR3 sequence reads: CASSPGPLGTEAFF. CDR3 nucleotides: TGTGCCAGCAGCCCAGGGCCTTTGGGCACTGAAGCTTTCTTT.

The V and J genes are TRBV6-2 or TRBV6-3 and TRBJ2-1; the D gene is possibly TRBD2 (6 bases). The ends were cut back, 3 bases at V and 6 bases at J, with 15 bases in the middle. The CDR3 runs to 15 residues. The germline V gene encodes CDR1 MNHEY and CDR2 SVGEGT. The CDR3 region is CASSYPQGGSNEQFF. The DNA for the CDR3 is TGTGCCAGCAGTTATCCCCAGGGAGGATCCAATGAGCAGTTCTTC.